What follows is one TCR beta chain and its context. What it binds is unknown. This entry belongs to a study of cytomegalovirus exposure and HLA in healthy donors. Overall study findings and caveats: The study flagged some 170 TCR beta chains as cytomegalovirus-associated.

Germline values: CDR1 SGHAT, CDR2 FQNNGV. CDR3 size: 16 residues. With 5 bases removed from V and 0 bases from J, the gap between germline ends came to 11 bases. 13 Jbeta primers and 60 Vbeta primers were used for the PCR. Only in-frame clones appear in the TCRdb table, and some are missing; sequencing was by immunoSEQ multiplex PCR. This sample has about 89,000 clones; around 84% occur once, and the top ten carry about 7.2%. This clonotype was sampled from a middle-aged man in good health and CMV-seropositive. The J gene is TRBJ1-6, the V gene TRBV11-2; D gene unclear. The sequenced sample was PBMCs. The CDR3 sequence: CASSRQRSSYNSPLHF. The CDR3 DNA is TGTGCCAGCAGCCGCCAACGGAGCTCCTATAATTCACCCCTCCACTTT.